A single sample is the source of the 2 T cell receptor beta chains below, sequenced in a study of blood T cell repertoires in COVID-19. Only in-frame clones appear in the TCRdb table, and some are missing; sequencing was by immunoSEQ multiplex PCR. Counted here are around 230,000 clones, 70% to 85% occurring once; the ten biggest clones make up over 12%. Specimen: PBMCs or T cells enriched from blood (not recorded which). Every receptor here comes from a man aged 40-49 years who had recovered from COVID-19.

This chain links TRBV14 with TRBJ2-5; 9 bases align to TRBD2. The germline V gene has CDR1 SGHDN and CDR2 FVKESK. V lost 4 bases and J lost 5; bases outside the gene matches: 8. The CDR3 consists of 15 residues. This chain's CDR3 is CASSRNSGGAETQYF. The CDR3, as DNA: TGTGCCAGCAGCCGGAATAGCGGGGGAGCGGAGACCCAGTACTTC.

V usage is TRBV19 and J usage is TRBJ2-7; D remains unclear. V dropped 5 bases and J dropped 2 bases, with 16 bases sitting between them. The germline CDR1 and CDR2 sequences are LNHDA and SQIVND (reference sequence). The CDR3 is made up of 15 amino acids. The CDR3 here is CASSETATSPYEQYF. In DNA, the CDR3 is TGTGCCAGTAGTGAAACAGCTACGTCGCCCTACGAGCAGTACTTC.